Included here is one T cell receptor (beta chain) sequence, with context. Its antigen is as yet unknown. The CDR3 is 17 residues long. The V gene lost 11 bases and the J gene lost 0 bases, with 23 bases spanning the gap. In germline, CDR1 is LNHDA, CDR2 SQIVND (reference sequence). This entry comes from a study of T cell responses to AZD1222 COVID-19 vaccine. Findings of the study overall: At 160-218 and 743-854, vaccine-associated CD4 TCRs were dominant, and they spanned spike.

The protocol was immunoSEQ multiplex PCR, while the TCRdb copy is restricted to in-frame clones and leaves out a portion. The top ten clones hold 11% of a sample with 89,000 or so clones, about nine tenths of them seen once. The source is an adult who received the AZD1222 COVID-19 vaccine. The sample in question was peripheral blood, obtained 28 days after the second AZD1222 dose. This chain uses TRBV19 with TRBJ1-3; possibly TRBD1 for D (6 bases). Here the CDR3 DNA reads TGTGCCTCCGGGACAATCGATTCCTCCTTCTCTGGAAACACCATATATTTT. This sequence encodes CASGTIDSSFSGNTIYF.